This T cell receptor (beta chain) was retrieved from a study of radiation and T cells in renal cell carcinoma. Study-level background: Nephrectomy followed 15 Gy stereotactic body radiation by 4 weeks. General study results and limits: Top tumor clonotypes rose in blood 2 weeks post-radiation, then contracted.

Profiled with immunoSEQ multiplex PCR; TCRdb holds only in-frame clones, not every one. Here the sample spans 160,000 or so clones, roughly 87% being singletons. Notes on this clone: Its antigen is not identified.

Indicated time point: blood 2 weeks post-SBRT. Treatment noted: 15 Gy SBRT to primary tumor, nephrectomy 4 weeks later. Radiation-treated patients gave blood at baseline, week 2 and week 4. Clear cell pathology was present in this patient's renal cell carcinoma. The input for sequencing was blood, taken from a patient whose treatment included radiotherapy and nephrectomy. The clonotype comes from a woman between 45 and 65 years old with renal cell carcinoma.

CDR3 in amino acids: CASSEALLGYGYTF. CDR3 coding DNA: TGTGCCAGCAGTGAAGCGTTGTTGGGATATGGCTACACCTTC. The J gene is TRBJ1-2, the V gene TRBV6-1; D remains ambiguous. Per the germline V gene, CDR1 is MNHNS and CDR2 is SASEGT. V lost 0 bases and J lost 5, with 10 bases in between. The CDR3 has 14 amino acids.